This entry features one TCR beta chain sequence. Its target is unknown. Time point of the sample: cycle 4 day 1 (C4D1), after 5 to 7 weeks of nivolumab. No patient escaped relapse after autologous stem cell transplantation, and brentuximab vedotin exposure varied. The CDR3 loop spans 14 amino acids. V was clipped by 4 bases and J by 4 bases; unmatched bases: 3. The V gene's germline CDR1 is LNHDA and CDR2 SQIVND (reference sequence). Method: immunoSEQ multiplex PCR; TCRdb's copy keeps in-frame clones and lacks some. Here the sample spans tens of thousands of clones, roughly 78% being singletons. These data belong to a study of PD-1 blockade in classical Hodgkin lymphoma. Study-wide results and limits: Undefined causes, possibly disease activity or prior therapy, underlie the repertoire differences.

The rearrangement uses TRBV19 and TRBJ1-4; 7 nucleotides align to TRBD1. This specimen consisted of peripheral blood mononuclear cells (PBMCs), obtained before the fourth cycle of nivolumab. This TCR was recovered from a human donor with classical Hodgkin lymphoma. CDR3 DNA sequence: TGTGCCAGTAGTAAGCAGGGGGTTAATGAAAAACTGTTTTTT. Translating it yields CASSKQGVNEKLFF.